The 13 T cell receptor beta chains in this list originate from one sample, sequenced in a study of blood T cell repertoires in COVID-19. The assay was immunoSEQ multiplex PCR, and TCRdb's table has in-frame clones only and misses some. This table holds around 160,000 clones, approximately 88% found once. Sequences were obtained from PBMCs or T cells enriched from blood (not recorded which). These receptors originate from a woman aged 60 to 75 who had recovered from COVID-19.

The chain couples TRBV2 to TRBJ1-2; 8 bases match TRBD1. Trimming at V came to 10 bases and at J to 1 base, leaving 11 bases not matched to a gene. Germline V CDR1 and CDR2: SNHLY, FYNNEI. This CDR3 is built from 15 residues. CDR3 nucleotide sequence: TGTGCCACCAGAGGGGACAGGAACCATAACTATGGCTACACCTTC. It specifies CATRGDRNHNYGYTF.

The V call is TRBV9, the J call TRBJ2-7, with D perhaps TRBD2 (6 bases). The germline CDR1 and CDR2 sequences are SGDLS and YYNGEE. Deletions cut 4 bases from V and 4 bases from J, with 12 bases between. The CDR3 totals 13 residues. The CDR3 sequence: CASSTGTSYEQYF. The CDR3 DNA reads as TGTGCCAGCAGCACCGGGACTTCATACGAGCAGTACTTC.

The chain is built from TRBV6-5 and TRBJ1-2; D is unclear. CDR3 length: 16 residues. V shed 0 bases and J shed 3 bases, with 14 bases lying between them. The germline CDR1 and CDR2 sequences are MNHEY and SVGAGI. The CDR3 reads CASSYSWLVQDYGYTF. The CDR3 DNA follows: TGTGCCAGCAGTTACTCTTGGTTGGTCCAGGACTATGGCTACACCTTC.

The chain joins TRBV5-1 to TRBJ2-1; 8 bases align to TRBD2. After removal of 1 base from V and 2 bases from J, the junction contained 2 bases not matched to a gene. This CDR3 spans 15 amino acids. Germline V CDR1 and CDR2: SGHRS, YFSETQ. In DNA, the CDR3 is TGCGCCAGCAGCTTGACTAGCGGACCCTACAATGAGCAGTTCTTC. Protein: CASSLTSGPYNEQFF.

As DNA, the CDR3 is TGTGCCAGCAGTTACTCCTCTAGCGCCCCATACGAGCAGTACTTC. Its protein product is CASSYSSSAPYEQYF. The rearrangement uses TRBV6-5 and TRBJ2-7, with D possibly being TRBD2 (6 bases). Trimming shortened V by 0 bases and J by 4 bases, and 13 bases separated the two germline ends. The CDR3 totals 15 residues. Germline loops: CDR1 MNHEY, CDR2 SVGAGI.

The J gene is TRBJ2-7, the V gene TRBV6-5, with D perhaps TRBD1 (6 bases). V lost 6 bases and J 3 bases, leaving 12 bases between the germline ends. CDR3 size: 13 residues. The V gene's germline CDR1 is MNHEY and CDR2 SVGAGI. CDR3 amino acids: CASRRTARYEQYF. CDR3 bases: TGTGCCAGCAGAAGGACAGCACGCTACGAGCAGTACTTC.

The genes are TRBV5-4 and TRBJ2-3; 8 bases match TRBD2. J gave up 6 bases and V 4 bases, and 10 bases lay outside the gene matches. Germline CDR1 reads SGHNT; CDR2 reads YYREEE (reference sequence). The CDR3 loop spans 15 amino acids. The CDR3 reads CASSGTGTSRDTQYF. The CDR3, as DNA: TGTGCCAGCAGCGGTACCGGGACTAGTCGGGATACGCAGTATTTT.

This clone was seen a few times. The chain couples TRBV13 to TRBJ2-1; 7 bases are shared with TRBD2. The V and J ends lost 3 bases and 7 bases, in that order; junction bases with no gene match: 15. The germline CDR1 and CDR2 sequences are PRHDT and FYEKMQ (reference sequence). The CDR3 runs to 17 residues. The CDR3 nucleotides read TGTGCCAGCAGCTTCATTTCCCGGACTAGTACAGGTAATGAGCAGTTCTTC. Translating gives CASSFISRTSTGNEQFF.

The chain uses TRBV28 and TRBJ1-1; perhaps TRBD1 as D (6 bases). Trimming pared 6 bases from V and 5 bases from J, leaving 13 bases between. The germline CDR1 and CDR2 sequences are MDHEN and SYDVKM. The CDR3 extends over 13 amino acids. DNA for the CDR3: TGTGCCAGCAGAGGGGGTGTCTGGACTGAAGCTTTCTTT. As protein: CASRGGVWTEAFF.

This clone was counted a few times. The V gene is TRBV5-1, the J gene TRBJ2-2; the D gene is possibly TRBD1 (5 bases). The CDR3 has 14 amino acids. Per germline, CDR1 SGHRS and CDR2 YFSETQ. The V end lost 4 bases, the J end lost 2 bases, and 9 bases lay between the germline ends. The CDR3 DNA is TGCGCCAGCAGCGGGGCCAAAAACACCGGGGAGCTGTTTTTT. The encoded protein is CASSGAKNTGELFF.

The rearrangement links TRBV19 to TRBJ2-2; no reliable D call. The V end was cut by 1 base, the J end by 2 bases, with 14 bases between. The V gene's germline CDR1 is LNHDA and CDR2 SQIVND (reference sequence). This CDR3 is 17 amino acids long. This CDR3 is CASSIGWRRSNTGELFF. In nucleotides, the CDR3 is TGTGCCAGTAGTATAGGGTGGAGAAGGTCCAACACCGGGGAGCTGTTTTTT.

The count of this clone is one. This sequence joins TRBV10-2 and TRBJ2-2, with D uncertain. Germline CDR1 reads WSHSY; CDR2 reads SAAADI. V lost 4 bases and J lost 4, with 13 bases in between. This CDR3 contains 15 residues. CDR3 in amino acids: CASSGGRDVTGELFF. In DNA form, the CDR3 reads TGCGCCAGCAGTGGCGGCCGCGATGTCACCGGGGAGCTGTTTTTT.

This chain connects TRBV7-9 to TRBJ1-2; a possible D gene is TRBD1 (5 bases). The CDR3 runs to 12 residues. The germline V gene has CDR1 SEHNR and CDR2 FQNEAQ (reference sequence). V was shortened by 4 bases and J by 8 bases, with 11 bases between the two germline ends. CDR3: CASSSQGPGYTF. For the CDR3, the DNA is TGTGCCAGCAGCTCCCAGGGTCCGGGCTACACCTTC. The variable domain in full, with the rest retrieved from reference TRBV7-9 and TRBJ1-2, is DTGVSQNPRHKITKRGQNVTFRCDPISEHNRLYWYRQTLGQGPEFLTYFQNEAQLEKSRLLSDRFSAERPKGSFSTLEIQRTEQGDSAMYLCASSSQGPGYTFGSGTRLTVV.